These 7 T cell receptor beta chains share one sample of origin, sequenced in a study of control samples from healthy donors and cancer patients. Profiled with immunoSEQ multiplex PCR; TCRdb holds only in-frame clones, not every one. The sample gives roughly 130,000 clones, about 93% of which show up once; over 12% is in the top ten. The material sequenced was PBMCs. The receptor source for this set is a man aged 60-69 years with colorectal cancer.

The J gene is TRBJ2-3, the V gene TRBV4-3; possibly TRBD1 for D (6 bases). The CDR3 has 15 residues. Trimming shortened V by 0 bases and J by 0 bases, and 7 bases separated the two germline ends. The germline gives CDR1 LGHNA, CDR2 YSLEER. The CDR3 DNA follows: TGCGCCAGCAGCCAAGATAGGGGGAGCACAGATACGCAGTATTTT. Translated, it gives CASSQDRGSTDTQYF.

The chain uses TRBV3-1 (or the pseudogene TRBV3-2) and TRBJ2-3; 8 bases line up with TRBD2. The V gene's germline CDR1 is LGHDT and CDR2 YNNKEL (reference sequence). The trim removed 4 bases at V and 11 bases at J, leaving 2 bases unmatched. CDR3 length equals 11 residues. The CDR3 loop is CASSPGREQYF. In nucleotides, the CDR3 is TGTGCCAGCAGCCCCGGGAGGGAGCAGTATTTT.

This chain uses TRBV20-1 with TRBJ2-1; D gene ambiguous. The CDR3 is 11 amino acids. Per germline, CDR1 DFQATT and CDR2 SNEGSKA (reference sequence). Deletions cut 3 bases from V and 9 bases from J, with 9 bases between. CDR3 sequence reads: CSASFSTEQFF. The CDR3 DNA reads TGCAGTGCTAGTTTTTCGACTGAGCAGTTCTTC.

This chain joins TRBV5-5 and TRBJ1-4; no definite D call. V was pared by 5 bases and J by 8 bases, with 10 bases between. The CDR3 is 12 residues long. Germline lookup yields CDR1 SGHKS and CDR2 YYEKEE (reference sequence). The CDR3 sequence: CASSAGREKLFF. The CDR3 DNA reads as TGTGCCAGCAGTGCGGGGAGAGAAAAACTGTTTTTT.

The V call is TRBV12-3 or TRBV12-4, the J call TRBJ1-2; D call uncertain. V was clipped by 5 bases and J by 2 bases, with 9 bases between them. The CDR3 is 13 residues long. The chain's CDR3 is CASSQDGNYGYTF. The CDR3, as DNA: TGTGCCAGCAGTCAGGACGGAAACTATGGCTACACCTTC.

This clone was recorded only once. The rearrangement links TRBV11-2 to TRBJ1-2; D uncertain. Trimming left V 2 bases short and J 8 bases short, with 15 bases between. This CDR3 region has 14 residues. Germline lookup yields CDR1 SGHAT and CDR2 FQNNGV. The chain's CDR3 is CASSLSSAGEGYTF. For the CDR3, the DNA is TGTGCCAGCAGCTTATCGTCGGCCGGGGAAGGCTACACCTTC.

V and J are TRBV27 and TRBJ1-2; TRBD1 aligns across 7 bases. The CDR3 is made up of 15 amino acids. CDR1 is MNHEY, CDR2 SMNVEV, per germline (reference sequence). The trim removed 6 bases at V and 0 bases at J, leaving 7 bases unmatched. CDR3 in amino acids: CASRQSGGPNYGYTF. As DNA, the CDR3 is TGTGCCAGCAGACAATCAGGGGGTCCTAACTATGGCTACACCTTC.